This T cell receptor (beta chain) was identified in a study of vaccination effects on CD4 cells after COVID-19. Study-level results: Marked clonal contraction of infection- and vaccine-induced clones was seen late after vaccination. The vaccine-induced clones of healthy vaccinees included only 1 of 255 that cross-reacted with common cold coronaviruses.

Cultured cells yielded isolated CD4+ T cells after about ten days. IL-2 medium took the place of half the medium on both days 3 and 7. Germline CDR1 is SGHAT and CDR2 is FQNNGV. The ends were cut back, 5 bases at V and 4 bases at J, with 16 bases in the middle. This CDR3 has 15 residues. Notes on this clone: Its antigen is undetermined.

Here immunoSEQ multiplex PCR was the method, and the copy in TCRdb shows in-frame clones only, minus some. The table has about 74,000 clones, approximately 80% seen once. The receptor was derived from a human donor who received a COVID-19 vaccine. This material consisted of CD4+ T cells from PBMCs cultured without peptide, taken before COVID-19 vaccination. V is TRBV11-2 and J is TRBJ2-3; tentative D call: TRBD2 (7 bases). Here the CDR3 reads CASSPGRGMADTQYF. DNA for the CDR3: TGTGCCAGCAGCCCAGGGAGGGGGATGGCAGATACGCAGTATTTT.